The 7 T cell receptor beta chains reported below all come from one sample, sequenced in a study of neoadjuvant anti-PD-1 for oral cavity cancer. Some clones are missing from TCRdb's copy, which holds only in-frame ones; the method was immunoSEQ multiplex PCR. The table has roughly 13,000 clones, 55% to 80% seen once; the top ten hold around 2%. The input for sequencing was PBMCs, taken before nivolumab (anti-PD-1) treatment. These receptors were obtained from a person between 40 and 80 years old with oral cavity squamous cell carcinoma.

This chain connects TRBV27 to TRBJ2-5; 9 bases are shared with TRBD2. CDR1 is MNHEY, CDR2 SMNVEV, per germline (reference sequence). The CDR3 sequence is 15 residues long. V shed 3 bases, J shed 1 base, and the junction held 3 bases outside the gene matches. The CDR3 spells CASSFGGGGQETQYF. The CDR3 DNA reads TGTGCCAGCAGTTTCGGCGGGGGGGGCCAAGAGACCCAGTACTTC.

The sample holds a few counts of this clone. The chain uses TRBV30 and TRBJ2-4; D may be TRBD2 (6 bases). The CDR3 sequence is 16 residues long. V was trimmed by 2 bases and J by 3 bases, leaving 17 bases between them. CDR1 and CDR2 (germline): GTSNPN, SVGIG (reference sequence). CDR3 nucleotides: TGTGCCTGGAGTAGTCACATGGCGGGGAGCAAAAACATTCAGTACTTC. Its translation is CAWSSHMAGSKNIQYF.

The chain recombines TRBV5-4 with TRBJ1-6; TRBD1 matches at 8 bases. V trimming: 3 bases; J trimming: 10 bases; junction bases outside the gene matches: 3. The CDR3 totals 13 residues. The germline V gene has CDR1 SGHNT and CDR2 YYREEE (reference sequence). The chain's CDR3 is CASSSTGESPLHF. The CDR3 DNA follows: TGTGCCAGCAGCTCGACAGGGGAGTCACCCCTCCACTTT.

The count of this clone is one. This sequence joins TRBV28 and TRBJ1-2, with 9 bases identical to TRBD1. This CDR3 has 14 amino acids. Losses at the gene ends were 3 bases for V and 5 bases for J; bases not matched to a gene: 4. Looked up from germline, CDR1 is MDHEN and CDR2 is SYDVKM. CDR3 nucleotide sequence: TGTGCCAGCAGTTTGACGACAGGGGGTTATGGCTACACCTTC. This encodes CASSLTTGGYGYTF.

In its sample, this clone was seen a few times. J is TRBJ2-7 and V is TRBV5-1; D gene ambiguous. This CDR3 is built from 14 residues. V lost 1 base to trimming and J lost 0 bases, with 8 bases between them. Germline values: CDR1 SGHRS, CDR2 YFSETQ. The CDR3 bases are TGCGCCAGCAGCTTGAAGGGTTCCTCCTACGAGCAGTACTTC. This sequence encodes CASSLKGSSYEQYF.

The CDR3 DNA follows: TGTGCCAGCAGCTTTGGCCAGGAGATCACTGAAGCTTTCTTT. Translated: CASSFGQEITEAFF. V usage is TRBV7-8 and J usage is TRBJ1-1, with D unresolved. The V end lost 3 bases, the J end lost 4 bases, and 12 bases lay between the germline ends. Per the germline V gene, CDR1 is SGHVS and CDR2 is FQNEAQ. The CDR3 consists of 14 residues.

DNA for the CDR3: TGTGCCAGCACTCGGGACCTCCGCTCTGGAAACACCATATATTTT. Translating gives CASTRDLRSGNTIYF. This chain connects TRBV2 to TRBJ1-3, with D possibly TRBD1 on 5 matching bases. The CDR3 runs to 15 residues. Germline V lookup: CDR1 SNHLY, CDR2 FYNNEI. Trimming took off 7 bases at V and 0 bases at J, with 13 bases between the two ends.